These 18 T cell receptor beta chains came from one sample sequenced in a study of blood T cell repertoires in COVID-19. Profiling relied on immunoSEQ multiplex PCR, and the TCRdb table lists in-frame clones only, not all of them. The table lists about 300,000 clones, around nine tenths of them singletons, with roughly 2.9% in the top ten. Input material: PBMCs or T cells enriched from blood (not recorded which). These receptors came from a woman aged 50 to 65 who had been exposed to COVID-19.

V usage is TRBV4-1 and J usage is TRBJ2-3; 7 nucleotides line up with TRBD2. The ends lost 1 base at V and 4 bases at J; junction bases unmatched: 11. The CDR3 consists of 17 residues. CDR1 and CDR2 (germline): MGHRA, YSYEKL. The CDR3 sequence is CASSQVLATSLADTQYF. The CDR3 DNA reads TGCGCCAGCAGCCAAGTCCTTGCGACTAGCTTAGCAGATACGCAGTATTTT.

Only a few counts were recorded for this clone. The chain is built from TRBV6-2 or TRBV6-3 and TRBJ1-1, with D possibly being TRBD1 (6 bases). The CDR3 spans 13 residues. The V gene's germline CDR1 is MNHEY and CDR2 SVGEGT. V shed 5 bases and J shed 4 bases, with 11 bases lying between them. CDR3 bases: TGTGCCAGCAGTGCGCCGGACAGCACTGAAGCTTTCTTT. Amino acids: CASSAPDSTEAFF.

The chain combines TRBV2 with TRBJ2-5; D possibly corresponds to TRBD1 (5 bases). The CDR3 contains 14 residues. The germline V gene has CDR1 SNHLY and CDR2 FYNNEI. The V and J ends lost 6 bases and 0 bases respectively, with 11 bases between them. The CDR3 DNA is TGTGCCAGCAGCTGGCCAGGGTACCAAGAGACCCAGTACTTC. This sequence encodes CASSWPGYQETQYF.

Only one count was recorded for this clone. The chain uses TRBV5-4 and TRBJ1-2, with 9 bases aligning to TRBD1. The CDR3 loop spans 15 amino acids. V lost 2 bases to trimming and J lost 7 bases; unmatched junction nucleotides: 9. Germline V gives CDR1 SGHNT, CDR2 YYREEE (reference sequence). The CDR3 region has the DNA TGTGCCAGCAGCTTTACAGGGGGCGCATCTTTTGGCTACACCTTC. Protein: CASSFTGGASFGYTF.

This clone was observed a few times. V is TRBV19 and J is TRBJ2-1; the match to TRBD1 covers 10 bases. The V gene's germline CDR1 is LNHDA and CDR2 SQIVND (reference sequence). CDR3 length: 14 amino acids. Losses at the gene ends were 5 bases for V and 7 bases for J; bases not matched to a gene: 5. CDR3 nucleotides: TGTGCCAGTAGTCTGGGACAGGGGCTTAATGAGCAGTTCTTC. It translates to CASSLGQGLNEQFF.

The V and J genes are TRBV30 and TRBJ2-5; 11 bases are a match to TRBD2. This CDR3 region has 16 residues. V gave up 2 bases and J gave up 2 bases; unmatched junction bases: 7. Germline V gene lookup returns CDR1 GTSNPN and CDR2 SVGIG (reference sequence). The CDR3 region is CAWSHLAGGQQETQYF. The CDR3 nucleotides are TGTGCCTGGAGTCATCTAGCGGGGGGCCAGCAAGAGACCCAGTACTTC.

The chain links TRBV7-2 to TRBJ1-1, with D possibly TRBD1 on 5 matching bases. Looked up from germline, CDR1 is SGHTA and CDR2 is FQGNSA. The ends were cut back, 2 bases at V and 3 bases at J, with 13 bases in the middle. The CDR3 is made up of 15 amino acids. The CDR3 spells CASSLSGRVDTEAFF. CDR3 in DNA: TGTGCCAGCAGCTTAAGTGGCAGGGTTGACACTGAAGCTTTCTTT.

The rearrangement links TRBV7-9 to TRBJ1-2; 8 nucleotides match TRBD1. The CDR3 sequence is 16 residues long. The germline V gene encodes CDR1 SEHNR and CDR2 FQNEAQ (reference sequence). Unmatched junction bases numbered 4, after V lost 1 base and J lost 0 bases. DNA of the CDR3: TGTGCCAGCAGCTTAGGACAGGGGAGGACTAACTATGGCTACACCTTC. It specifies CASSLGQGRTNYGYTF.

The chain carries TRBV7-2 and TRBJ1-2; D might be TRBD1 (5 bases). With 1 base removed from V and 4 bases from J, the gap between germline ends came to 13 bases. Per the germline V gene, CDR1 is SGHTA and CDR2 is FQGNSA. CDR3 length: 15 residues. The CDR3 DNA reads TGTGCCAGCAGCTTAGGGGCAGGGCAAGGCTATGGCTACACCTTC. Protein: CASSLGAGQGYGYTF.

This chain connects TRBV5-8 to TRBJ2-7, with 8 bases matching TRBD1. Germline lookup yields CDR1 SGHTS and CDR2 YDEGEE. V dropped 0 bases and J dropped 4; count of bases not matched to a gene: 3. CDR3 size: 14 residues. The CDR3 is CASSLGTGLYEQYF. DNA of the CDR3: TGTGCCAGCAGCTTGGGGACAGGGCTGTACGAGCAGTACTTC.

The V gene is TRBV5-1, the J gene TRBJ1-5; D is unresolved. V shed 2 bases and J shed 0 bases, with 12 bases lying between them. Germline values: CDR1 SGHRS, CDR2 YFSETQ. The CDR3 spans 16 residues. As DNA, the CDR3 is TGCGCCAGCAGCTTTACAGAACTCTATAGCAATCAGCCCCAGCATTTT. Protein sequence: CASSFTELYSNQPQHF.

The chain is built from TRBV5-6 and TRBJ2-5; 13 positions agree with TRBD2. Unmatched junction bases numbered 5, after V lost 2 bases and J lost 1 base. Germline V gene sequence: CDR1 SGHDT, CDR2 YYEEEE. There are 17 residues in the CDR3. In nucleotides, the CDR3 is TGTGCCAGCAGCTTATTACTAGCGGGGGGGAGCCAAGAGACCCAGTACTTC. Amino acid sequence: CASSLLLAGGSQETQYF. The variable domain in full, completed from reference TRBV5-6 and TRBJ2-5, reads DAGVTQSPTHLIKTRGQQVTLRCSPKSGHDTVSWYQQALGQGPQFIFQYYEEEERQRGNFPDRFSGHQFPNYSSELNVNALLLGDSALYLCASSLLLAGGSQETQYFGPGTRLLVL.

CDR3 coding DNA: TGTGCCAGCAGCGCTAACAGGGGCCGAACTCCCTACGAGCAGTACTTC. Protein product: CASSANRGRTPYEQYF. The chain links TRBV28 to TRBJ2-7; 7 nucleotides match TRBD1. With V trimmed by 6 bases and J by 2 bases, 13 bases remained unmatched. Germline CDR1 is MDHEN and CDR2 is SYDVKM. The length of the CDR3 is 16 residues. Together with reference TRBV28 and TRBJ2-7, the CDR3 gives the full variable domain: DVKVTQSSRYLVKRTGEKVFLECVQDMDHENMFWYRQDPGLGLRLIYFSYDVKMKEKGDIPEGYSVSREKKERFSLILESASTNQTSMYLCASSANRGRTPYEQYFGPGTRLTVT.

In DNA, the CDR3 is TGTGCCAGCAGCGGACTCAAATGGGGAGACTATGGCTACACCTTC. Residues: CASSGLKWGDYGYTF. The chain is built from TRBV2 and TRBJ1-2, with D unclear. The germline V gene encodes CDR1 SNHLY and CDR2 FYNNEI. With 6 bases removed from V and 3 bases from J, the gap between germline ends came to 17 bases. This CDR3 spans 15 amino acids.

This clone was seen a single time. The chain uses TRBV6-1 and TRBJ2-6; TRBD1 matches at 12 bases. Germline V gives CDR1 MNHNS, CDR2 SASEGT. V gave up 2 bases and J gave up 3 bases; unmatched junction bases: 5. CDR3 size: 18 residues. The DNA for the CDR3 is TGTGCCAGCAGTGAAATTGGGACAGGGGGCGTTGGGGCCAACGTCCTGACTTTC. This codes for CASSEIGTGGVGANVLTF.

The V gene is TRBV3-1 (or the pseudogene TRBV3-2), the J gene TRBJ2-2; D remains ambiguous. The germline CDR1 and CDR2 sequences are LGHDT and YNNKEL (reference sequence). The CDR3 is 12 amino acids. V shed 4 bases and J shed 3 bases, with 3 bases lying between them. The CDR3 sequence: CASSPYTGELFF. The CDR3 nucleotides read TGTGCCAGCAGCCCTTACACCGGGGAGCTGTTTTTT.

This chain uses TRBV28 with TRBJ1-3, with TRBD1 as a possible D gene (6 bases). Germline values: CDR1 MDHEN, CDR2 SYDVKM. The CDR3 is 17 residues long. The ends were cut back, 2 bases at V and 1 base at J, with 15 bases in the middle. CDR3 bases: TGTGCCAGCAGTTTAAACGCAGGGGTAGGGTCTGGAAACACCATATATTTT. Translated, it gives CASSLNAGVGSGNTIYF.

This chain links TRBV2 with TRBJ2-1; D is possibly TRBD1 (5 bases). The germline CDR1 and CDR2 sequences are SNHLY and FYNNEI. CDR3 size: 13 residues. Deletions cut 7 bases from V and 5 bases from J, with 12 bases between. CDR3: CASTRDRNNEQFF. CDR3 in DNA: TGTGCCAGCACCCGAGACAGAAACAATGAGCAGTTCTTC.